This is a list of T cell receptor beta chains from one sample in a study of type 1 regulatory T cells. TCRdb re-derived calls from the reads in MiXCR, one entry per CDR3 protein. In the table there are roughly 40,000 distinct CDR3 sequences, 12% of which are singletons. These receptors are not linked to any known antigen. Material for sequencing was cultured non-Tr1 T cells, either the whole culture or a sorted T cell fraction (not recorded which). These receptors were collected from a human donor in good health. CDR3s include the opening cysteine and the closing phenylalanine or tryptophan. The D gene is left open where the match is weak. Clone size is given for some rows only: seen once, a few or many times, or a class if the clone is expanded.

D: TRBD1
size: many
J: TRBJ1-2
V: TRBV27
CDR3: CASSFGDRAGSYTF
DNA: TGTGCCAGCAGTTTTGGGGACAGGGCCGGGAGCTACACCTTC

D: TRBD1
size: few
J: TRBJ1-5
V: TRBV20-1
CDR3: CSARATGFRYQPQHF
DNA: TGCAGTGCTAGAGCGACAGGGTTCCGTTATCAGCCCCAGCATTTT

D: -
size: -
J: TRBJ2-7
V: TRBV7-2
CDR3: CASSLVWSSSYEQYF
DNA: TGTGCCAGCAGCTTAGTATGGTCCAGCTCCTACGAGCAGTACTTC

D: -
size: -
J: TRBJ1-4
V: TRBV12-3/TRBV12-4
CDR3: CASSLRTGTQRTNEKLFF
DNA: TGTGCCAGCAGTTTGCGGACGGGCACGCAGCGAACTAATGAAAAACTGTTTTTT

D: -
size: many
J: TRBJ2-5
V: TRBV12-3/TRBV12-4
CDR3: CASRRVPGGTQYF
DNA: TGTGCCAGCCGTCGGGTACCCGGTGGGACCCAGTACTTC

D: -
size: few
J: TRBJ2-2
V: TRBV5-1
CDR3: CASSPQSQNTGELFF
DNA: TGCGCCAGCAGCCCGCAAAGTCAGAACACCGGGGAGCTGTTTTTT

D: -
size: many
J: TRBJ1-2
V: TRBV7-2
CDR3: CASSPMGRGYTF
DNA: TGTGCCAGCAGCCCCATGGGCCGGGGCTACACCTTC

D: -
size: medium-sized
J: TRBJ2-1
V: TRBV20-1
CDR3: CSARTFNEQFF
DNA: TGCAGTGCGAGGACGTTCAATGAGCAGTTCTTC

D: -
size: many
J: TRBJ2-5
V: TRBV20-1
CDR3: CSARHSSRGETQYF
DNA: TGCAGTGCTAGGCACTCTTCTAGAGGCGAGACCCAGTACTTC

D: TRBD2
size: many
J: TRBJ2-5
V: TRBV29-1
CDR3: CSVGAIAGAETQYF
DNA: TGCAGCGTCGGGGCAATAGCGGGAGCAGAGACCCAGTACTTC

D: TRBD1
size: few
J: TRBJ1-2
V: TRBV28
CDR3: CASRGQRALRYTF
DNA: TGTGCCAGCAGGGGACAGAGAGCTCTCCGTTACACCTTC

D: TRBD2
size: -
J: TRBJ2-7
V: TRBV5-1
CDR3: CASSLGLAGDWEGQYF
DNA: TGCGCCAGCAGCCTAGGACTAGCGGGAGACTGGGAAGGGCAGTACTTC

D: -
size: many
J: TRBJ2-7
V: TRBV20-1
CDR3: CSAREGAREQYF
DNA: TGCAGTGCTAGAGAAGGAGCGCGAGAGCAGTACTTC

D: -
size: few
J: TRBJ1-2
V: TRBV28
CDR3: CASSPPGRRANYGYTF
DNA: TGTGCCAGCAGCCCCCCGGGCCGTCGAGCTAACTATGGCTACACCTTC

D: -
size: -
J: TRBJ1-5
V: TRBV15
CDR3: CATSRDPRQYQPQHF
DNA: TGTGCCACCAGCAGAGATCCTCGACAGTATCAGCCCCAGCATTTT

D: -
size: many
J: TRBJ1-4
V: TRBV5-1
CDR3: CASSSLQGNEKLFF
DNA: TGCGCCAGCAGCTCCCTACAGGGCAATGAAAAACTGTTTTTT

D: TRBD1
size: few
J: TRBJ2-1
V: TRBV5-1
CDR3: CASSFGQGDLRREQFF
DNA: TGCGCCAGCAGCTTTGGACAGGGGGACCTCCGACGGGAGCAGTTCTTC

D: -
size: -
J: TRBJ2-5
V: TRBV24-1
CDR3: CATSDTVLEETQYF
DNA: TGTGCCACCAGTGATACCGTACTAGAGGAGACCCAGTACTTC

D: -
size: -
J: TRBJ2-3
V: TRBV18
CDR3: CASSQASLTDTQYF
DNA: TGTGCCAGCTCACAAGCGTCCCTCACAGATACGCAGTATTTT

D: -
size: many
J: TRBJ2-7
V: TRBV5-6
CDR3: CASSFFVVGTTTSYEQYF
DNA: TGTGCCAGCAGCTTTTTTGTCGTCGGGACCACTACCTCCTACGAGCAGTACTTC

D: -
size: few
J: TRBJ1-4
V: TRBV5-6
CDR3: CASSLYRGVTNEKLFF
DNA: TGTGCCAGCAGCTTATATCGCGGGGTGACTAATGAAAAACTGTTTTTT

D: -
size: -
J: TRBJ1-1
V: TRBV7-2
CDR3: CASSPPRVHSEAFF
DNA: TGTGCCAGCAGCCCCCCTCGAGTCCATTCTGAAGCTTTCTTT

D: -
size: few
J: TRBJ2-5
V: TRBV14
CDR3: CASSQDLGQETQYF
DNA: TGTGCCAGCAGCCAAGATCTTGGGCAGGAGACCCAGTACTTC

D: -
size: many
J: TRBJ2-1
V: TRBV20-1
CDR3: CSARLAGGGGEQFF
DNA: TGCAGTGCTAGACTAGCCGGAGGGGGGGGTGAGCAGTTCTTC

D: -
size: -
J: TRBJ1-5
V: TRBV20-1
CDR3: CSARGDSDNQPQHF
DNA: TGCAGTGCTAGAGGCGACTCCGACAATCAGCCCCAGCATTTT

D: -
size: -
J: TRBJ2-3
V: TRBV29-1
CDR3: CSVVTALKPDTQYF
DNA: TGCAGCGTTGTAACCGCCCTTAAACCAGATACGCAGTATTTT

D: -
size: few
J: TRBJ1-4
V: TRBV6-9
CDR3: CASSLALGSFNEKLFF
DNA: TGTGCCAGCAGTTTAGCTTTAGGCAGCTTCAATGAAAAACTGTTTTTT

D: -
size: many
J: TRBJ1-1
V: TRBV29-1
CDR3: CSVEGVNTEAFF
DNA: TGCAGCGTTGAAGGGGTGAACACTGAAGCTTTCTTT

D: -
size: many
J: TRBJ2-7
V: TRBV20-1
CDR3: CSAPVESEQYF
DNA: TGCAGTGCTCCCGTAGAATCCGAGCAGTACTTC

D: -
size: few
J: TRBJ2-7
V: TRBV20-1
CDR3: CSASIEGGSSYEQYF
DNA: TGCAGTGCTAGTATAGAGGGAGGAAGCTCCTACGAGCAGTACTTC

D: TRBD2
size: many
J: TRBJ2-1
V: TRBV20-1
CDR3: CSGRTSGRYSSYNEQFF
DNA: TGCAGTGGCAGGACTAGCGGGAGGTACAGCTCCTACAATGAGCAGTTCTTC

D: TRBD1
size: -
J: TRBJ2-2
V: TRBV18
CDR3: CASSQDRVDTGELFF
DNA: TGTGCCAGCTCACAGGACAGGGTTGACACCGGGGAGCTGTTTTTT

D: -
size: many
J: TRBJ1-4
V: TRBV5-1
CDR3: CASGLNPATNEKLFF
DNA: TGCGCCAGCGGACTTAATCCTGCAACTAATGAAAAACTGTTTTTT

D: -
size: -
J: TRBJ2-5
V: TRBV12-3/TRBV12-4
CDR3: CASSFYGEGTQYF
DNA: TGTGCCAGCAGTTTTTACGGGGAAGGGACCCAGTACTTC

D: -
size: few
J: TRBJ2-7
V: TRBV20-1
CDR3: CSASRAALYEQYF
DNA: TGCAGTGCTAGTAGAGCGGCTCTCTACGAGCAGTACTTC

D: TRBD2
size: many
J: TRBJ2-4
V: TRBV20-1
CDR3: CSALSGKAKNIQYF
DNA: TGCAGTGCTTTAAGCGGGAAAGCCAAAAACATTCAGTACTTC

D: -
size: many
J: TRBJ2-1
V: TRBV7-2
CDR3: CASSLGQTNYNEQFF
DNA: TGTGCCAGCAGCTTAGGGCAGACTAACTACAATGAGCAGTTCTTC

D: TRBD1
size: many
J: TRBJ1-4
V: TRBV27
CDR3: CASSLRQGMPNEKLFF
DNA: TGTGCCAGCAGTTTGAGACAGGGGATGCCTAATGAAAAACTGTTTTTT

D: TRBD2
size: few
J: TRBJ2-3
V: TRBV25-1
CDR3: CASSDPNSGRMGDTQYF
DNA: TGTGCCAGCAGTGATCCTAATAGCGGGAGAATGGGAGATACGCAGTATTTT

D: -
size: many
J: TRBJ2-1
V: TRBV5-1
CDR3: CASSLTPGGHYNEQFF
DNA: TGCGCCAGCAGCTTGACCCCCGGGGGTCACTACAATGAGCAGTTCTTC

D: -
size: few
J: TRBJ2-5
V: TRBV7-7
CDR3: CASSLVGGQETQYF
DNA: TGTGCTAGCAGCTTAGTTGGGGGGCAGGAGACCCAGTACTTC

D: -
size: -
J: TRBJ2-2
V: TRBV6-5
CDR3: CASRKGTGTGELFF
DNA: TGTGCCAGCAGAAAGGGTACGGGGACCGGGGAGCTGTTTTTT

D: TRBD2
size: many
J: TRBJ2-3
V: TRBV12-3/TRBV12-4
CDR3: CASGGRSNLRTDTQYF
DNA: TGTGCCAGCGGCGGGAGATCTAATCTTAGGACAGATACGCAGTATTTT

D: -
size: once
J: TRBJ1-4
V: TRBV5-1
CDR3: CASSLGHGGEKLFF
DNA: TGCGCCAGCAGCTTGGGACACGGGGGCGAAAAACTGTTTTTT

D: -
size: many
J: TRBJ2-7
V: TRBV5-1
CDR3: CASSREKGNEQYF
DNA: TGCGCCAGCAGTCGGGAGAAGGGTAACGAGCAGTACTTC